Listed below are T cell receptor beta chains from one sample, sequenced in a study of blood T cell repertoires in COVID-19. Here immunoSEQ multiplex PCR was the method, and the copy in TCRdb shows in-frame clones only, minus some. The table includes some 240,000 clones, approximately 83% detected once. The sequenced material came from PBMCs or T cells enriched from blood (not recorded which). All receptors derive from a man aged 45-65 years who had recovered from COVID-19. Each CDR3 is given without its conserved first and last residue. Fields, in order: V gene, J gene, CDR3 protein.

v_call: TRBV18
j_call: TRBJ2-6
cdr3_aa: ASSPIAISGANVLT

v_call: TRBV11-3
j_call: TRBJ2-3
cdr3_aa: ASSLGLAGGISTDTQY

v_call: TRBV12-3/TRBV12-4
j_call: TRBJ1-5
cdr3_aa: ASRTTGAQPQH

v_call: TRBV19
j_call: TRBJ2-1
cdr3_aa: ASGQSSYNEQF

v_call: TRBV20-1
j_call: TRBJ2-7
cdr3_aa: SAKDYHEQY

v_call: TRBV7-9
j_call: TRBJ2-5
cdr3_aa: ASSSRTTQY

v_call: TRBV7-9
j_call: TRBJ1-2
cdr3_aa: ATSFSNYGYT

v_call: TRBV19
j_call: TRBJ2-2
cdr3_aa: ASRTGQPGHTGELF

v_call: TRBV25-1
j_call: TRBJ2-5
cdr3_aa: ASSEYEGPQETQY

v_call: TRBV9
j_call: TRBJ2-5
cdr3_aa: ASSVGTDQETQY

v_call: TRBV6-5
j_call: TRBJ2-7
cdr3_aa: ASSNQQGPAYEQY

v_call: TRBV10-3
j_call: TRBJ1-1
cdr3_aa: AINKAGGEVNTEAF

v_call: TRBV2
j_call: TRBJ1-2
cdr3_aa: ASSVRRETDGYT

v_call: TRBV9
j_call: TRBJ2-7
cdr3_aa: ASSVRGQGAIYEQY

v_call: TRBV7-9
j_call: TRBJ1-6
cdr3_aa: ASGLLEHSYNSPLH

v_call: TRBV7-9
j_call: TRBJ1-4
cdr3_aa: ASNADSNNEKLF

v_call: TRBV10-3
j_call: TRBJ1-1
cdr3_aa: AISGGEPRKNTEAF

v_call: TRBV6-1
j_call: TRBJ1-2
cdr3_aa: ASSEHGAGPYGYT

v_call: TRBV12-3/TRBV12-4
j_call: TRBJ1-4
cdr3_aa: ASTAGEKLF

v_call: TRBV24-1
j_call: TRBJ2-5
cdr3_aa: ATPVCETQY

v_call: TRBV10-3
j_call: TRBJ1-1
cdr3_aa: AISDRLMNTEAF

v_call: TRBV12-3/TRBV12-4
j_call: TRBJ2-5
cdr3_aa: ASSLLSQETQY

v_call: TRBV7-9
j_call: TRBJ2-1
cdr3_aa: ASSLDGMFNEQF

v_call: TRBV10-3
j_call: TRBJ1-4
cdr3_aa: AISKQIATNEKLF

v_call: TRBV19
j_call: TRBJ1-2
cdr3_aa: ASTAAGGGYT

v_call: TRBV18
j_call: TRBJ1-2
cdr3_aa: ASSDIPNYGYT

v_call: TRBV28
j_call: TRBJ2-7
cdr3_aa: ASSTPTYEQY

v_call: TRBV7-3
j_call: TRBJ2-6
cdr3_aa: ASSPEAGLALGANVLT

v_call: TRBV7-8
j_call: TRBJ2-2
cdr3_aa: ASSFFRDFYYTGELF

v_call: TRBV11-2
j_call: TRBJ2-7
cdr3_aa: ASSLTRAGATYEQY

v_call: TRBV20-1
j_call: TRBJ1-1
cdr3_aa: SAGTGVEAF

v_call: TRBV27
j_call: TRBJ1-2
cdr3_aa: ASSFTSGGNYGYT

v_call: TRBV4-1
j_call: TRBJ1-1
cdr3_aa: ASSQGNSMNTEAF

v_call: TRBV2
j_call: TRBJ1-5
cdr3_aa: ASRTGEKPQH

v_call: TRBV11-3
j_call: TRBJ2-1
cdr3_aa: ATGDYNEQF

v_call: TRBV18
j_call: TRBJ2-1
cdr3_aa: ASSPSTGNNEQF

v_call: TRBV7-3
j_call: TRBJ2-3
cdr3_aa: ASSSIPREAHLRTDTQY

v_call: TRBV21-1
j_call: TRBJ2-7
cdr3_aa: ASRTSQGVCYEQY

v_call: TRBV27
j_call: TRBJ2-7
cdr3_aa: ASSPWTGRYEQY

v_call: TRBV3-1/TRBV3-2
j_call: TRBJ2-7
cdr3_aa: ASSQVSANEQY

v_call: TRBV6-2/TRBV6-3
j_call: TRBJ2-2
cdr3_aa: ASRPTRDTGELF

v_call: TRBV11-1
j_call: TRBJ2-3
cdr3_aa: ASSSRGGSADTQY

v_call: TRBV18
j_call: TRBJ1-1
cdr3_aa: ASSHSQGTEAF

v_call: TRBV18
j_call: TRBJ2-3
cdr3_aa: ASSPLTAADGTDTQY

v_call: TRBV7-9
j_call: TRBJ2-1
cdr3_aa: ASSPTSGEQF

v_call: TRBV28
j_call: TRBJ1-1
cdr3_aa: ASSGDRADTEAF

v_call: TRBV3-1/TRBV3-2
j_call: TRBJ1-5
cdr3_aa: ASSPTGDNQPQH

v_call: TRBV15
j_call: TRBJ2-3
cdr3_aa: ATSRDQVPDTQY

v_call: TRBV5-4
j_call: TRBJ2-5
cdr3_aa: ASSPVNQETQY

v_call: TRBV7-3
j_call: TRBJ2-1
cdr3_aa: ASSLETGGYNEQF

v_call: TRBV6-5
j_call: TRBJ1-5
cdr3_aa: ASSRTSPAGQPQH

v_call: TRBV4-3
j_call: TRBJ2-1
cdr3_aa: ASSQGRPANEQF

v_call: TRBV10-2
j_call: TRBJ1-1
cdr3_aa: ASMGQMNTEAF

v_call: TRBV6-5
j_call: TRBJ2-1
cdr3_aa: ASTDTRGPYNEQF

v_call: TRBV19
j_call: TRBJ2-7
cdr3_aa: ASSIDAYSFPYEQY